The 20 T cell receptor beta chains below were found in one sample sequenced in a study of T-cell memory formation after mild COVID-19. TCRdb processed the 5' RACE reads anew with MiXCR; each CDR3 protein has one entry. This table has a few hundred thousand distinct CDR3 sequences, roughly 20% appearing once. Sample: PBMCs or a T cell subset sorted from them (not recorded which). These receptors all come from an adult woman who had mild COVID-19 (a few samples of this study predate the infection). Cell type and time point are not known.

The gene calls are TRBV4-2 and TRBJ2-7, with a tentative D call TRBD2 (6 bases). The V and J ends lost 1 base and 7 bases respectively, with 11 bases between them. In germline, CDR1 is LGHNA, CDR2 YNFKEQ. The CDR3 has 13 amino acids. CDR3 sequence: CASSQVPAGEQYF. CDR3 DNA sequence: TGTGCCAGCAGCCAAGTTCCTGCGGGGGAGCAGTACTTC.

This clonotype was counted only a few times. The genes are TRBV15 and TRBJ2-1; D ambiguous. CDR1 is LNHNV and CDR2 is YYDKDF in the germline V gene (reference sequence). V was pared by 4 bases and J by 3 bases, with 19 bases between. There are 17 residues in the CDR3. The CDR3 region is CATSNVRGRQVYNEQFF. The CDR3 nucleotides are TGTGCCACCAGCAACGTTCGTGGTAGGCAGGTCTACAATGAGCAGTTCTTC.

The chain employs TRBV27 and TRBJ2-7; D might be TRBD1 (6 bases). V was trimmed by 0 bases and J by 5 bases, leaving 11 bases between them. CDR1 MNHEY and CDR2 SMNVEV come from the germline V gene (reference sequence). The CDR3 length is 14 residues. Here the CDR3 reads CASSLSPRGNEQYF. CDR3 nucleotide sequence: TGTGCCAGCAGTTTATCCCCCAGGGGAAACGAGCAGTACTTC.

This clonotype was seen more than once but under ten times. The rearrangement joins TRBV5-1 to TRBJ2-1; D not resolved. V was trimmed by 0 bases and J by 6 bases, leaving 13 bases between them. Germline lookup yields CDR1 SGHRS and CDR2 YFSETQ. There are 15 residues in the CDR3. CDR3 in DNA: TGCGCCAGCAGCTTGGGGGCAGAGATAGGCAATGAGCAGTTCTTC. This gives the protein CASSLGAEIGNEQFF.

This clonotype was detected a few times. This chain joins TRBV5-1 and TRBJ2-2; 9 nucleotides match TRBD2. V trimming: 3 bases; J trimming: 3 bases; junction bases outside the gene matches: 6. The CDR3 length is 16 residues. The V gene's germline CDR1 is SGHRS and CDR2 YFSETQ. The CDR3: CASSSSAGGDTGELFF. Here the CDR3 DNA reads TGCGCCAGCAGCTCTTCAGCGGGGGGAGACACCGGGGAGCTGTTTTTT.

V usage is TRBV2 and J usage is TRBJ2-1; tentative D call: TRBD1 (6 bases). Trimming pared 3 bases from V and 15 bases from J, leaving 18 bases between. In germline, CDR1 is SNHLY, CDR2 FYNNEI. The CDR3 covers 13 residues. The CDR3 DNA follows: TGTGCCAGCAGTGACGGCAGGGGCAATCGGGGGTTCTTC. Translation: CASSDGRGNRGFF. The variable domain in full, with the rest retrieved from reference TRBV2 and TRBJ2-1, is EPEVTQTPSHQVTQMGQEVILRCVPISNHLYFYWYRQILGQKVEFLVSFYNNEISEKSEIFDDQFSVERPDGSNFTLKIRSTKLEDSAMYFCASSDGRGNRGFFGPGTRLTVL.

This clonotype has only a few counts. V is TRBV11-3 and J is TRBJ1-5, with a weak D call TRBD1 (5 bases). The CDR3 runs to 14 residues. CDR1 SGHNT and CDR2 YENEEA come from the germline V gene. The V and J ends lost 7 bases and 6 bases respectively, with 16 bases between them. Here the CDR3 reads CASNQRGSGQPQHF. The CDR3 nucleotides are TGTGCCAGCAACCAGAGGGGTTCCGGTCAGCCCCAGCATTTT.

The chain is built from TRBV20-1 and TRBJ2-1; 8 bases agree with TRBD2. The junction had 13 bases not matched to a gene; V was cut back by 6 bases and J by 0 bases. Per germline, CDR1 DFQATT and CDR2 SNEGSKA (reference sequence). The CDR3 totals 17 residues. CDR3 DNA: TGCAGTGCCCCCCCGGCGGGAGGAGGAAGCTCCTACAATGAGCAGTTCTTC. It codes for CSAPPAGGGSSYNEQFF.

This clonotype came up many times. The V gene is TRBV5-6, the J gene TRBJ1-4, with a tentative D call TRBD1 (5 bases). V was cut by 2 bases and J by 7 bases, with 9 bases left in between. Germline lookup yields CDR1 SGHDT and CDR2 YYEEEE. This CDR3 spans 13 amino acids. The CDR3 DNA reads as TGTGCCAGCAGCTTCAGGGTGGTTGAAAAACTGTTTTTT. Translation: CASSFRVVEKLFF.

The chain employs TRBV24-1 and TRBJ1-5, with a tentative D call TRBD1 (6 bases). Germline values: CDR1 KGHDR, CDR2 SFDVKD. Trimming stripped 6 bases from V and 4 bases from J, with 12 bases between. This CDR3 is built from 14 residues. CDR3 in DNA: TGTGCCACCAGTCGCGGGACACCTAATCAGCCCCAGCATTTT. Amino acids: CATSRGTPNQPQHF.

This clonotype has only a few counts. The chain uses TRBV4-2 and TRBJ1-1, with D perhaps matching TRBD1 (5 bases). Between the trimmed V and J ends, which lost 2 bases and 5 bases, there was a span of 9 bases. Looked up from germline, CDR1 is LGHNA and CDR2 is YNFKEQ. This CDR3 spans 13 amino acids. The CDR3 DNA sequence: TGTGCCAGCAGCCAACTAGAGGGGACTGAAGCTTTCTTT. This codes for CASSQLEGTEAFF.

The sample holds a few counts of this clonotype. This rearrangement joins TRBV15 to TRBJ1-6; D not certain. The CDR3 covers 16 residues. V dropped 9 bases and J dropped 8 bases, with 23 bases sitting between them. Germline V gene lookup returns CDR1 LNHNV and CDR2 YYDKDF (reference sequence). For the CDR3, the DNA is TGTGCCACGTCAGGCGGGAGGAACATAAACGATTCACCCCTCCACTTT. Translation: CATSGGRNINDSPLHF.

V is TRBV7-2 and J is TRBJ2-3, with TRBD2 identical over 8 bases. Trimming took 0 bases from V and 15 from J; bases not matched to a gene: 8. This CDR3 has 13 amino acids. Germline CDR1 reads SGHTA; CDR2 reads FQGNSA. Here the CDR3 DNA reads TGTGCCAGCAGCTTAGCGGGAGGACTAGCACCCTATTTT. Translating gives CASSLAGGLAPYF.

This rearrangement joins TRBV12-3 or TRBV12-4 to TRBJ1-1; a weak D match, TRBD1 (6 bases). This CDR3 spans 16 amino acids. V was trimmed by 1 base and J by 6 bases, leaving 18 bases between them. The CDR3 spells CASSLGGGRVGAEAFF. CDR3 in DNA: TGTGCCAGCAGTTTAGGGGGGGGCAGGGTCGGCGCTGAAGCTTTCTTT.

The chain joins TRBV20-1 to TRBJ2-1; TRBD2 is a possible D gene (6 bases). Germline-derived CDR1 and CDR2 are DFQATT and SNEGSKA (reference sequence). Trimming shortened V by 3 bases and J by 15 bases, and 12 bases separated the two germline ends. The CDR3 has 10 residues. CDR3 sequence: CSASRRDRFF. The DNA for the CDR3 is TGCAGTGCTAGTCGGCGGGATCGGTTCTTC.

This clonotype was found a few times. The CDR3 DNA is TGCAGTGCTAGAGATTCGGGACCGCGGACGGGTGGAAACACCATATATTTT. Translating gives CSARDSGPRTGGNTIYF. J is TRBJ1-3 and V is TRBV20-1; perhaps TRBD1 as D (5 bases). The CDR3 length is 17 residues. V was cut by 0 bases and J by 3 bases, with 18 bases left in between. CDR1 is DFQATT and CDR2 is SNEGSKA in the germline V gene (reference sequence).

The chain carries TRBV24-1 and TRBJ2-7; no clear D. The germline CDR1 and CDR2 sequences are KGHDR and SFDVKD. This CDR3 spans 16 amino acids. V was pared by 4 bases and J by 3 bases, with 18 bases between. CDR3 amino acids: CATSEPRVRVYYEQYF. As DNA, the CDR3 is TGTGCCACCAGTGAACCTAGGGTTCGGGTTTACTACGAGCAGTACTTC.

This clonotype was counted a few times. J is TRBJ2-2 and V is TRBV18; D is undetermined. The CDR3 is 13 residues long. V lost 5 bases, J lost 5 bases, and 9 bases lay in between. CDR1 is KGHSH, CDR2 LQKENI, per germline. The CDR3 DNA reads as TGTGCCAGCTCAGCACTCGATACCGGGGAGCTGTTTTTT. This translates into CASSALDTGELFF.

The chain uses TRBV7-2 and TRBJ2-7, with 8 bases that match TRBD2. There are 17 residues in the CDR3. The J segment lost 4 bases and the V segment lost 2 bases, leaving 13 bases of the junction unmatched. Germline assignment: CDR1 SGHTA and CDR2 FQGNSA. This chain's CDR3 is CASSLPPGGTRFYEQYF. The CDR3 DNA is TGTGCCAGCAGCTTACCGCCGGGGGGGACACGGTTTTACGAGCAGTACTTC.

The V and J genes are TRBV20-1 and TRBJ2-3, with 12 nucleotides matching TRBD2. The CDR3 extends over 15 amino acids. J lost 4 bases, V lost 5 bases, and 7 bases had no gene match. The germline V gene encodes CDR1 DFQATT and CDR2 SNEGSKA (reference sequence). CDR3 loop: CSAPTSGRFSDTQYF. CDR3 DNA sequence: TGCAGTGCTCCGACTAGCGGGAGATTCTCAGATACGCAGTATTTT.